This note documents a single T cell receptor (beta chain) sequence. Sequenced by immunoSEQ multiplex PCR; TCRdb stores in-frame clones only, minus some. The sample holds under 250,000 clones, 82% seen once. The data were obtained in a study of blood T cell repertoires in COVID-19. The CDR3 contains 17 residues. The V end was cut by 0 bases, the J end by 7 bases, with 22 bases between. Germline assignment: CDR1 SGHTS and CDR2 YDEGEE. What was sequenced was peripheral blood. The chain is built from TRBV5-8 and TRBJ1-1; a possible D gene is TRBD1 (5 bases). This TCR came from an elderly woman with acute or convalescent COVID-19. The CDR3 loop is CASSLGSAYAYTGEAFF. CDR3 coding DNA: TGTGCCAGCAGCTTGGGGTCGGCTTATGCTTACACAGGTGAAGCTTTCTTT.